A single sample is the source of the 2 T cell receptor beta chains below, sequenced in a study of response to subunit inactivated influenza vaccine. Via MiXCR, TCRdb re-called the RT-PCR reads, giving one row per CDR3 protein. The sample has roughly 570,000 distinct CDR3 sequences, roughly 13% seen once. Source: PBMCs from blood, taken roughly 45 days after vaccination. The receptors shown here come from a man in his fifties or sixties who received an inactivated influenza vaccine.

This clonotype was found many times. The chain couples TRBV5-1 to TRBJ1-1; no definite D call. This CDR3 has 14 residues. Germline values: CDR1 SGHRS, CDR2 YFSETQ. V lost 3 bases and J lost 2, with 11 bases in between. The CDR3 DNA reads TGCGCCAGCAGCTCCCTTCCGGGAAACACTGAAGCTTTCTTT. Translating it yields CASSSLPGNTEAFF.

In this sample, this clonotype turned up a few times. The rearrangement joins TRBV20-1 to TRBJ1-4, with TRBD1 identical over 10 bases. Per the germline V gene, CDR1 is DFQATT and CDR2 is SNEGSKA (reference sequence). The CDR3 runs 16 residues. The junction had 9 bases not matched to a gene; V was cut back by 5 bases and J by 3 bases. CDR3: CSAGRQGAAANEKLFF. The DNA of the CDR3 is TGCAGTGCTGGGAGACAGGGGGCAGCGGCTAATGAAAAACTGTTTTTT.